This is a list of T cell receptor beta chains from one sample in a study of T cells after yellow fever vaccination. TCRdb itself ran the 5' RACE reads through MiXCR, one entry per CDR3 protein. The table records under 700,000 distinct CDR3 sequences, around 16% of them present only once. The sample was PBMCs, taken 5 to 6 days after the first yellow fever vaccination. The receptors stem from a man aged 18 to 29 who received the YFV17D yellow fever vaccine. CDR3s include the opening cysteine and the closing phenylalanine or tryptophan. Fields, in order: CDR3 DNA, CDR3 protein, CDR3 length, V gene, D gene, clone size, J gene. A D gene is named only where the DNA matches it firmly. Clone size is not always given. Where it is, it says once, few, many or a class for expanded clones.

CDR3 DNA: TGCGCCAGCAGCCCTTCAGGGGGCGTATTATCTGGCTACACCTTC
CDR3 protein: CASSPSGGVLSGYTF
CDR3 length: 15
V gene: TRBV4-1
D gene: TRBD1
clone size: -
J gene: TRBJ1-2

CDR3 DNA: TGTGCCAGCAGCTCGGTGGCACGGGAGGCTTTCTTT
CDR3 protein: CASSSVAREAFF
CDR3 length: 12
V gene: TRBV7-9
D gene: -
clone size: -
J gene: TRBJ1-1

CDR3 DNA: TGTGCCAGCAGTTACTCGCAGGGGGCACTCTACGAGCAGTACTTC
CDR3 protein: CASSYSQGALYEQYF
CDR3 length: 15
V gene: TRBV6-5
D gene: TRBD1
clone size: many
J gene: TRBJ2-7

CDR3 DNA: TGTGCCAGCAGGCCGGGACAGGGGGCGGCCAATTCACCCCTCCACTTT
CDR3 protein: CASRPGQGAANSPLHF
CDR3 length: 16
V gene: TRBV12-3/TRBV12-4
D gene: TRBD1
clone size: few
J gene: TRBJ1-6

CDR3 DNA: TGTGCCAGCAGCTTAGCGGGAGGGGGCCGCTCCCTCTCCTACAATGAGCAGTTCTTC
CDR3 protein: CASSLAGGGRSLSYNEQFF
CDR3 length: 19
V gene: TRBV11-1
D gene: -
clone size: few
J gene: TRBJ2-1

CDR3 DNA: TGCAGCACACGACGTATAGCAGATACGCAGTATTTT
CDR3 protein: CSTRRIADTQYF
CDR3 length: 12
V gene: TRBV29-1
D gene: -
clone size: few
J gene: TRBJ2-3

CDR3 DNA: TGTGCCAGCAGCGTAGACGGGGAGTCTTACGACGAGCAGTACTTC
CDR3 protein: CASSVDGESYDEQYF
CDR3 length: 15
V gene: TRBV9
D gene: -
clone size: -
J gene: TRBJ2-7

CDR3 DNA: TGTGCCAGCAGCTTAGCGTCGGGATTTCAGCCCCAGCATTTT
CDR3 protein: CASSLASGFQPQHF
CDR3 length: 14
V gene: TRBV7-9
D gene: -
clone size: few
J gene: TRBJ1-5

CDR3 DNA: TGCGCCAGCAGCTTGGATAGGCAGGGTTCCAGCTTC
CDR3 protein: CASSLDRQGSSF
CDR3 length: 12
V gene: TRBV5-1
D gene: -
clone size: -
J gene: TRBJ2-1

CDR3 DNA: TGTGCCAGCAGCTTCCAGGGCGCCAAAAACATTCAGTACTTC
CDR3 protein: CASSFQGAKNIQYF
CDR3 length: 14
V gene: TRBV5-5
D gene: -
clone size: many
J gene: TRBJ2-4

CDR3 DNA: TGTGCCAGCAGCCAAAGATTAGACACTGAAGCTTTCTTT
CDR3 protein: CASSQRLDTEAFF
CDR3 length: 13
V gene: TRBV7-2
D gene: -
clone size: many
J gene: TRBJ1-1

CDR3 DNA: TGTGCCAGCAGCTCTCTGGGGCCCTCCTATGGCTACACCTTC
CDR3 protein: CASSSLGPSYGYTF
CDR3 length: 14
V gene: TRBV7-9
D gene: -
clone size: -
J gene: TRBJ1-2

CDR3 DNA: TGTGCCAGCAGTTTACGGGCAGGGCAAGAGTCACCCCTCCACTTT
CDR3 protein: CASSLRAGQESPLHF
CDR3 length: 15
V gene: TRBV12-3/TRBV12-4
D gene: -
clone size: few
J gene: TRBJ1-6

CDR3 DNA: TGTGCCAGCAGCCCTAGGTGGGCAGGTGTAGGGGAAAAACTGTTTTTT
CDR3 protein: CASSPRWAGVGEKLFF
CDR3 length: 16
V gene: TRBV7-2
D gene: -
clone size: -
J gene: TRBJ1-4

CDR3 DNA: TGTGCCAGCACTCAGTCCTTGATGGAGGGCTACACCTTC
CDR3 protein: CASTQSLMEGYTF
CDR3 length: 13
V gene: TRBV12-3/TRBV12-4
D gene: -
clone size: few
J gene: TRBJ1-2

CDR3 DNA: TGCGCCAGCAGCCAGGGGGCTAGCACTTACACTGAAGCTTTCTTT
CDR3 protein: CASSQGASTYTEAFF
CDR3 length: 15
V gene: TRBV5-1
D gene: TRBD1
clone size: few
J gene: TRBJ1-1

CDR3 DNA: TGCGCCAGCAGTCAACCTCGGGACAGCAGTAATGAGCAGTTCTTC
CDR3 protein: CASSQPRDSSNEQFF
CDR3 length: 15
V gene: TRBV23-1
D gene: TRBD1
clone size: -
J gene: TRBJ2-1